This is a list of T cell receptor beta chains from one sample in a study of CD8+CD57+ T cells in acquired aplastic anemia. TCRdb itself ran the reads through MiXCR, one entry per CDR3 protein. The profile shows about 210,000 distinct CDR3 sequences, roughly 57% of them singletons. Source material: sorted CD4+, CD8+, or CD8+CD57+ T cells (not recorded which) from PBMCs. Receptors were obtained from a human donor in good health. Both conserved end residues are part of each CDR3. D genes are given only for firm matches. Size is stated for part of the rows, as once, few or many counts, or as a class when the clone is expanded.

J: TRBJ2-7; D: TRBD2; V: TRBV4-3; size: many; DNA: TGCGCCAGCAGCCAAGATCGTGCGGGGGCCTACGAGCAGTACTTC; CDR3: CASSQDRAGAYEQYF
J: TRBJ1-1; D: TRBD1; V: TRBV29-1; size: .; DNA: TGCAGCGTTGAGGGACAGGGGACCTTT; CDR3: CSVEGQGTF
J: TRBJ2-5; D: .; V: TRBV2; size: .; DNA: TGTGCCAGCAGTCGAACGACTAGCCAAGAGACCCAGTACTTC; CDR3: CASSRTTSQETQYF
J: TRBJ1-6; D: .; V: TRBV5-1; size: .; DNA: TGCGCCAGCAGCCGGGAGACCAGCACAAATTCACCCCTCCACTTT; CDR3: CASSRETSTNSPLHF
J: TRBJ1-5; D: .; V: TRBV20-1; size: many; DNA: TGCAGTGCAGCAAGACAGGAAGGCAATCAGCCCCAGCATTTT; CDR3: CSAARQEGNQPQHF
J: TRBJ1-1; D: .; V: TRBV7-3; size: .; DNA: TGTGCCAGCAGCCCCCGGGGGGGCCTGAACACTGAAGCTTTCTTT; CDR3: CASSPRGGLNTEAFF
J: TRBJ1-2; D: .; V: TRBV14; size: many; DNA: TGTGCCAGCAGCCAAGCGGACAGCTCCTATGGCTACACCTTC; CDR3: CASSQADSSYGYTF
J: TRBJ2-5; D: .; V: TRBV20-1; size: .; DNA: TGCAGTGCCACACCGACGGTACAAGAGACCCAGTACTTC; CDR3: CSATPTVQETQYF
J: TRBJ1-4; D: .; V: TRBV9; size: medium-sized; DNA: TGTGCCAGCAGCCCCGACAGTGAGAGGGAAAAACTGTTTTTT; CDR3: CASSPDSEREKLFF
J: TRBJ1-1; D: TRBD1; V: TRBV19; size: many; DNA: TGTGCCAGTAGTCCCCGGACAGGCATGAACACTGAAGCTTTCTTT; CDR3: CASSPRTGMNTEAFF
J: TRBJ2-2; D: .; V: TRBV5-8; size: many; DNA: TGTGCCAGCAGCTTTGGGCTAGCAGACACCGGGGAGCTGTTTTTT; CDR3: CASSFGLADTGELFF
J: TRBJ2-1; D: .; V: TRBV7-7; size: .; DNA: TGTGCTAGCAGTGACTCCAGTAGCGCCCACTACAATGAGCGGTTCTTC; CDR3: CASSDSSSAHYNERFF
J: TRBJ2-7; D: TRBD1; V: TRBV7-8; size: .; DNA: TGTGCCAGTACGACCGGGGACAGCTACGAGCAGTACTTC; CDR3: CASTTGDSYEQYF
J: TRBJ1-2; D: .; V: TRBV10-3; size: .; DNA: TGTGCCATCAATGGGGGTGATGGCTATGGCTACACCTTC; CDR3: CAINGGDGYGYTF
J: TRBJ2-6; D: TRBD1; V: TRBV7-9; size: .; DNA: TGTGCCAGCAGGAGCCCAGAGGGACAGGGGGGGTCTGGGGCCAACGTCCTGACTTTC; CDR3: CASRSPEGQGGSGANVLTF
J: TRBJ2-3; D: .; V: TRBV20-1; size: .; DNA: TGCAGTGCTGAGGGTTTAGGCGATACGCAGTATTTT; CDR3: CSAEGLGDTQYF
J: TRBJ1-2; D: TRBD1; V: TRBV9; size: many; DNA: TGTGCCAGCAGCGAGCCAATCCTCGGGACAGGGATTAACTATGGCTACACCTTC; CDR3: CASSEPILGTGINYGYTF
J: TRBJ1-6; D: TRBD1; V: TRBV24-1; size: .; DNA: TGTGCCACCAGTGAAACAGGGGACAGGGGTGATTCACCCCTCCACTTT; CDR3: CATSETGDRGDSPLHF
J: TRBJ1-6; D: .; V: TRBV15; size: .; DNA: TGTGCCACCAGCCCCAACTCCTATAATTCACCCCTCCACTTT; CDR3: CATSPNSYNSPLHF
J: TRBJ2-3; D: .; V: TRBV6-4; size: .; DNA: TGTGCCAGCAGTGACTCGATAGGCGGAGATGAGCAGTATTTT; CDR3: CASSDSIGGDEQYF
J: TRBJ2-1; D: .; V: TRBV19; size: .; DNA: TGTGCCAGTAGGACCCAGGGTTCCTACAATGAGCAGTTCTTC; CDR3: CASRTQGSYNEQFF
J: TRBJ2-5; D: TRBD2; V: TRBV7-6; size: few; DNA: TGTGCCAGCAGCTTAGAGAGAGCGGGGGGCGGTGGGACCCAGTACTTC; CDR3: CASSLERAGGGGTQYF
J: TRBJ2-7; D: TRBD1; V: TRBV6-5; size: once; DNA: TGTGCCAGCAGGGCAGGGACAGCCTACGAGCAGTACTTC; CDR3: CASRAGTAYEQYF
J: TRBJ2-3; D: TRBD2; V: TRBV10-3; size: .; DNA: TGTGCCACCCGGACTAGCGGGCTGGTAGATACGCAGTATTTT; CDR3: CATRTSGLVDTQYF
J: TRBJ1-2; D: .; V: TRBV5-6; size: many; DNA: TGTGCCAGCAGCTCCGGACAGAGAGATGGCTACACCTTC; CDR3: CASSSGQRDGYTF
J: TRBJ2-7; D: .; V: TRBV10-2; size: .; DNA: TGCGCCAGCAGTGAGGGGGTGGCAGGTCCCTACGAGCAGTACTTC; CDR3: CASSEGVAGPYEQYF
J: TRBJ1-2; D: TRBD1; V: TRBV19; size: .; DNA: TGTGCCAGTACCGCGACAGGGTTTGATGGCTACACCTTC; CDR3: CASTATGFDGYTF
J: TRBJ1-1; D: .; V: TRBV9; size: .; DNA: TGTGCCAGCAGCGTAGGGGCAGGATCGAACACTGAAGCTTTCTTT; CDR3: CASSVGAGSNTEAFF
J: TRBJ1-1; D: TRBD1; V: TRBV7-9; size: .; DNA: TGTGCCAGCAGCTTAGATTACAGGGGAACTGAAGCTTTCTTT; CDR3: CASSLDYRGTEAFF
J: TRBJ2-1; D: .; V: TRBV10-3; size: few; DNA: TGTGCCATCAGTAAAGGAGGGGCCTACAATGAGCAGTTCTTC; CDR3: CAISKGGAYNEQFF
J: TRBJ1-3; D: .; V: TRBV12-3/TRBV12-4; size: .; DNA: TGTGCCAGCAGTTCCCTCAGAAACACCATATATTTT; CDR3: CASSSLRNTIYF
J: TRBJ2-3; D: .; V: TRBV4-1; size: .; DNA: TGCGCCAGCAGCCAAGATTTAGCTCGGGGTCCAGATACGCAGTATTTT; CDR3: CASSQDLARGPDTQYF
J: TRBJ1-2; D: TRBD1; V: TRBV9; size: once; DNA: TGTGCCAGCAGCGGCGGGACAGCGAAAAACTATGGCTACACCTTC; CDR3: CASSGGTAKNYGYTF
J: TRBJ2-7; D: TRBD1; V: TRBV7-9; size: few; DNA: TGTGCCAGCAGCTTAGTAGGACAGGGAATCGATGAGCAGTACTTC; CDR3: CASSLVGQGIDEQYF
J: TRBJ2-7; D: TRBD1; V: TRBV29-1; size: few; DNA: TGCAGCGTGGGACAGTCTTACGAGCAGTACTTC; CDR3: CSVGQSYEQYF
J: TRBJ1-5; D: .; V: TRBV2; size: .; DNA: TGTGCCAGCAGTGAAGCGAAGGTCTGGTCCGAACAGCCCCAGCATTTT; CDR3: CASSEAKVWSEQPQHF
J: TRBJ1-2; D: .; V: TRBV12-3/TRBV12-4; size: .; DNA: TGTGCCAGCAGTTTGTTAGGTTCTGGCTACACCTTC; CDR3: CASSLLGSGYTF
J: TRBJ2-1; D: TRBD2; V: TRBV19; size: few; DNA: TGTGCCAGTAGTATGGGGAGGGACTTCCATGAGCAGTTCTTC; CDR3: CASSMGRDFHEQFF
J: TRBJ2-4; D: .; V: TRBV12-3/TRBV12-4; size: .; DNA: TGTGCCAGCAGTGGGTCAAGCATTCAGTACTTC; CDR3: CASSGSSIQYF
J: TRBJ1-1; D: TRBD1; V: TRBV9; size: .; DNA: TGTGCCAGCAGCGCCTTAACAGGGGGTAGGCCTGAAGCTTTCTTT; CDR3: CASSALTGGRPEAFF
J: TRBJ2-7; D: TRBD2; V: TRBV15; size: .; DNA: TGTGCCACCAGCCCCAGGACTAGCGGGGGGGAGCAGTACTTC; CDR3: CATSPRTSGGEQYF
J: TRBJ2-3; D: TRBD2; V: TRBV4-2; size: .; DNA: TGTGCCAGCAGCCTTTCCCCCGGGGTAGCGGGATTCACAGATACGCAGTATTTT; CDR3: CASSLSPGVAGFTDTQYF
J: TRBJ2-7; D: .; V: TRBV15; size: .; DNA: TGTGCCACCAGCAGAGTCAACCGGGGTTCCTACGAGCAGTACTTC; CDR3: CATSRVNRGSYEQYF
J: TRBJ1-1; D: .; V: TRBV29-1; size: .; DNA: TGCAGCGCTTTGGAAGTGGGCACTGAAGCTTTCTTT; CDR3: CSALEVGTEAFF
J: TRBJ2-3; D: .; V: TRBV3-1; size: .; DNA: TGTGCCAGCAGCCAAGACCCCGACTCAAGTACGCAGTATTTT; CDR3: CASSQDPDSSTQYF
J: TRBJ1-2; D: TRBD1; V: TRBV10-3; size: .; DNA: TGTGCCATCCGGAGGGAAGGGGGCACTGGCTACACCTTC; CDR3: CAIRREGGTGYTF
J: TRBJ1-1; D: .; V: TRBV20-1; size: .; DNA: TGCAGTGCTAGTCGGGGGAATCTGAACACTGAAGCTTTCTTT; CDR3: CSASRGNLNTEAFF
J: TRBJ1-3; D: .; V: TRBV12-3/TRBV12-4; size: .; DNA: TGTGCCAGCAGTTTCGGGACACTAAACACCATATATTTT; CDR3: CASSFGTLNTIYF
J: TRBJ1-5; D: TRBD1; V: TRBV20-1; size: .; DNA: TGCAGTGCTGTACAGGGGGATCAGCCCCAGCATTTT; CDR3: CSAVQGDQPQHF
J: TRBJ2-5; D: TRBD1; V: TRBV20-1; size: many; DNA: TGCAGTGCTAGAGTCCTGACAGGGGAGACCCAGTACTTC; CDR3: CSARVLTGETQYF
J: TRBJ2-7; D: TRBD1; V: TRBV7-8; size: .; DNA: TGTGCCAGCAGCTTAGGGACAGGCCAATACGAGCAGTACTTC; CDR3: CASSLGTGQYEQYF
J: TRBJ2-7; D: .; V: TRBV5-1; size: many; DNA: TGCGCCAGTAATCTGGGGCCCTCTAGCGACAGCTCCTACGAGCAGTACTTC; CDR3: CASNLGPSSDSSYEQYF
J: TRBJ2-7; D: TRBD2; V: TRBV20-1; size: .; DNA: TGCAGTGCTAGGGAGGCTAGCGGGATTGGATACGAGCAGTACTTC; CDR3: CSAREASGIGYEQYF